This T cell receptor beta chain originates from a study of PD-L1 blockade in urothelial cancer. CDR3 size: 15 residues. Trimming took off 4 bases at V and 1 base at J, with 13 bases between the two ends. The germline V gene has CDR1 MRHNA and CDR2 SNTAGT. Sequencing used immunoSEQ multiplex PCR; TCRdb keeps in-frame clones, though not all of them. The sample shows 35,000 to 55,000 clones, 81% of them seen only once. The V and J genes are TRBV6-4 and TRBJ1-1; D uncertain. This receptor was obtained from a man in his sixties or seventies with urothelial cancer. This specimen was PBMCs, taken around atezolizumab (anti-PD-L1) treatment. The CDR3 is CASSVEAERNTEAFF. CDR3 DNA sequence: TGTGCCAGCAGTGTCGAGGCGGAAAGGAACACTGAAGCTTTCTTT.